The subject of this entry is one T cell receptor beta chain. What it recognizes is unknown. The CDR3 consists of 14 residues. V was shortened by 5 bases and J by 6 bases, with 17 bases between the two germline ends. Germline CDR1 reads MNHEY; CDR2 reads SMNVEV (reference sequence). Every subset had its genomic DNA shared out evenly among several immunoSEQ plates. How the authors handled the data: Filtering differed since immunoSEQ provided only junctions, with no quality scores. Clones were read by immunoSEQ multiplex PCR, and TCRdb kept only the in-frame ones, dropping some. That table gives V, J and clone size, and the DNA gave D and trimming. The sample shows about 490,000 clones, over 65% of them seen only once. This sample is part of a study of shared clonotypes between healthy human individuals. General study findings and limits: Donors were few, which limited the genetic and exposure-history diversity represented.

Nashville, Tennessee was home to all donors, each a Caucasian adult. The rearrangement links TRBV27 to TRBJ2-7; a weak D match, TRBD1 (6 bases). The receptor was derived from a woman in her forties in good health. Some clones in this sample may be carry-over from other donors' samples. The specimen sequenced was PBMCs. The CDR3 DNA reads TGTGCCAGCAGTCCCCTGGGACAAGGAACCGAGCAGTACTTC. Translated: CASSPLGQGTEQYF.